The clone carrying this T cell receptor beta chain came up a few times. The germline gives CDR1 LGHNA, CDR2 YNFKEQ. After removal of 0 bases from V and 2 bases from J, the junction contained 8 bases not matched to a gene. CDR3 size: 17 residues. This sample stems from a study of blood T cell repertoires in COVID-19. Across the study: Sites across the United States, Italy and Spain contributed samples from acute and convalescent COVID-19. In each case, the material was cDNA or gDNA derived from T cells, B-cell-depleted T cells, or PBMCs.

The assay was immunoSEQ multiplex PCR, and TCRdb's table has in-frame clones only and misses some. The sample has about 270,000 clones; 83% are singletons. This TCR came from a woman between 45 and 60 years old who had recovered from COVID-19. The material sequenced was peripheral blood. V and J are TRBV4-2 and TRBJ2-3; 7 bases line up with TRBD2. CDR3 in amino acids: CASSQEVWDYNTDTQYF. The CDR3 nucleotides are TGTGCCAGCAGCCAAGAGGTTTGGGACTATAACACAGATACGCAGTATTTT.